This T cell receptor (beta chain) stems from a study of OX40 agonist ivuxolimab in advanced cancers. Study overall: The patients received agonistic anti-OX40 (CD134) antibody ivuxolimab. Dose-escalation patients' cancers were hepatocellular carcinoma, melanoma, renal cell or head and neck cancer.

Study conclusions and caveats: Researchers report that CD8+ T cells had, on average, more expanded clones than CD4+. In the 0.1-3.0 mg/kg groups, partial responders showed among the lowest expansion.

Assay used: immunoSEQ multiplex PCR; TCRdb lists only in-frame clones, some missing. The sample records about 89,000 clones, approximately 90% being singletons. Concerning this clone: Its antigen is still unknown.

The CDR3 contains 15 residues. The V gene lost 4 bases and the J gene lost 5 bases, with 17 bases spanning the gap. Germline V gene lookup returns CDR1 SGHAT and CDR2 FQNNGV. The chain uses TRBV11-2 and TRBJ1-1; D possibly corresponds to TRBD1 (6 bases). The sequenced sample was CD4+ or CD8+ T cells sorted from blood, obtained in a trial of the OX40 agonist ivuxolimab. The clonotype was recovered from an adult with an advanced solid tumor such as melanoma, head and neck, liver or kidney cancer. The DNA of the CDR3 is TGTGCCAGCAGCTCGAACAGGGAAAGAAGAACTGAAGCTTTCTTT. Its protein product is CASSSNRERRTEAFF.